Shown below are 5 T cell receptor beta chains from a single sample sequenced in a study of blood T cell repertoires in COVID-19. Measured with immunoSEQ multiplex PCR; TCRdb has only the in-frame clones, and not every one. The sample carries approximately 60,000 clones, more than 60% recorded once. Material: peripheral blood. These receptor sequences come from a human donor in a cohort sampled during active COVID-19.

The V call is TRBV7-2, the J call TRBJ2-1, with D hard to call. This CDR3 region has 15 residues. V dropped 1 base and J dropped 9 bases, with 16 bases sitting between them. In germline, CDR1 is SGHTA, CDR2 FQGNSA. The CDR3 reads CASSLVALPPSEQFF. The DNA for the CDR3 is TGTGCCAGCAGCTTAGTAGCTCTACCCCCGAGTGAGCAGTTCTTC. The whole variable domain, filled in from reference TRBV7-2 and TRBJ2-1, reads GAGVSQSPSNKVTEKGKDVELRCDPISGHTALYWYRQSLGQGLEFLIYFQGNSAPDKSGLPSDRFSAERTGGSVSTLTIQRTQQEDSAVYLCASSLVALPPSEQFFGPGTRLTVL.

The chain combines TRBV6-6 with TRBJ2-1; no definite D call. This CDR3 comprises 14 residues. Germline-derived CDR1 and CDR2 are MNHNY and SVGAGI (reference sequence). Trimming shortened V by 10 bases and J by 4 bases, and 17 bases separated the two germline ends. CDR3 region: CATCPSAPYNEQFF. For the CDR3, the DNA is TGTGCCACCTGCCCGAGCGCTCCGTACAATGAGCAGTTCTTC.

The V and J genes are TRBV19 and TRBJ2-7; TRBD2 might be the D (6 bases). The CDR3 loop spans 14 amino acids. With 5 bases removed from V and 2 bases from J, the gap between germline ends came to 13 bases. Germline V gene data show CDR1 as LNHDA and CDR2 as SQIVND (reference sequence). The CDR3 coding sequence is TGTGCCAGTAGTTCCTGGGGGAGGACCTACGAGCAGTACTTC. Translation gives CASSSWGRTYEQYF.

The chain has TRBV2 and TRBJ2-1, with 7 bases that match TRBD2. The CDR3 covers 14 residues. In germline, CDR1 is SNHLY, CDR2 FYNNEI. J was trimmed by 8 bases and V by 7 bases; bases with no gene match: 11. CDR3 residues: CASMVGAGVHEQFF. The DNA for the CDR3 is TGTGCCAGCATGGTTGGGGCGGGGGTCCATGAGCAGTTCTTC.

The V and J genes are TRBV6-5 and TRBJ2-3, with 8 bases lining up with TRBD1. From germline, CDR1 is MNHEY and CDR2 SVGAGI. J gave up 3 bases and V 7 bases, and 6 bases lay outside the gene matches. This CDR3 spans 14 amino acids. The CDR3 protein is CASTQGAQTDTQYF. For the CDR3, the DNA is TGTGCCAGCACGCAGGGGGCCCAAACAGATACGCAGTATTTT.